These T cell receptor beta chains were read from a single sample in a study of blood T cell repertoires in COVID-19. Some clones are missing from TCRdb's copy, which holds only in-frame ones; the method was immunoSEQ multiplex PCR. This sample has roughly 190,000 clones; roughly three quarters occur once, and the top ten carry 8.6%. The sequencing sample was made of peripheral blood. The source of these receptors is a woman aged 45 to 65 with active or convalescent COVID-19. CDR3s include the opening cysteine and the closing phenylalanine or tryptophan. D genes are given only for firm matches. The size field is filled for only some rows; it gives once, few, many or a size class.

j_call	clone_size	v_call	d_call	cdr3_aa
TRBJ2-7	-	TRBV19	TRBD1	CASSTGTGVTEQYF
TRBJ2-3	-	TRBV24-1	-	CATSDGPADTQYF
TRBJ2-6	few	TRBV6-5	-	CASSYVGGSGANVLTF
TRBJ2-2	-	TRBV6-5	-	CASSRGNTGELFF
TRBJ1-2	-	TRBV6-5	TRBD1	CASSTRQGTVLGYTF
TRBJ2-3	-	TRBV5-1	TRBD2	CASSLGPGGTDTQYF
TRBJ1-5	-	TRBV23-1	-	CASSPHNCQPQHF
TRBJ1-2	-	TRBV5-4	-	CASSLGQAFYGYTF
TRBJ1-1	-	TRBV9	-	CASSPRGQNTEAFF
TRBJ1-2	-	TRBV18	TRBD1	CASSPPTGDNYGYTF
TRBJ1-5	-	TRBV2	-	CASSGVRGRGPQHF
TRBJ1-2	-	TRBV2	-	CASRPARIGGLGYTF
TRBJ2-3	-	TRBV7-8	-	CASSSSHNRGDTQYF
TRBJ1-4	once	TRBV6-6	TRBD1	CAISTGNEKLFF
TRBJ2-5	-	TRBV23-1	-	CASSLRVQETQYF
TRBJ2-2	-	TRBV3-1/TRBV3-2	TRBD2	CASSHSSGGYRNTGELFF
TRBJ2-2	-	TRBV4-3	TRBD1	CASSQEGGNRGAGELFF
TRBJ2-7	once	TRBV19	TRBD2	CASSPRTSGAYEQYF
TRBJ1-3	-	TRBV7-2	TRBD1	CASSQQGATIYF
TRBJ2-3	-	TRBV4-1	TRBD1	CASSRTGMGTDTQYF
TRBJ1-2	-	TRBV30	-	CAWRRGWYGYTF